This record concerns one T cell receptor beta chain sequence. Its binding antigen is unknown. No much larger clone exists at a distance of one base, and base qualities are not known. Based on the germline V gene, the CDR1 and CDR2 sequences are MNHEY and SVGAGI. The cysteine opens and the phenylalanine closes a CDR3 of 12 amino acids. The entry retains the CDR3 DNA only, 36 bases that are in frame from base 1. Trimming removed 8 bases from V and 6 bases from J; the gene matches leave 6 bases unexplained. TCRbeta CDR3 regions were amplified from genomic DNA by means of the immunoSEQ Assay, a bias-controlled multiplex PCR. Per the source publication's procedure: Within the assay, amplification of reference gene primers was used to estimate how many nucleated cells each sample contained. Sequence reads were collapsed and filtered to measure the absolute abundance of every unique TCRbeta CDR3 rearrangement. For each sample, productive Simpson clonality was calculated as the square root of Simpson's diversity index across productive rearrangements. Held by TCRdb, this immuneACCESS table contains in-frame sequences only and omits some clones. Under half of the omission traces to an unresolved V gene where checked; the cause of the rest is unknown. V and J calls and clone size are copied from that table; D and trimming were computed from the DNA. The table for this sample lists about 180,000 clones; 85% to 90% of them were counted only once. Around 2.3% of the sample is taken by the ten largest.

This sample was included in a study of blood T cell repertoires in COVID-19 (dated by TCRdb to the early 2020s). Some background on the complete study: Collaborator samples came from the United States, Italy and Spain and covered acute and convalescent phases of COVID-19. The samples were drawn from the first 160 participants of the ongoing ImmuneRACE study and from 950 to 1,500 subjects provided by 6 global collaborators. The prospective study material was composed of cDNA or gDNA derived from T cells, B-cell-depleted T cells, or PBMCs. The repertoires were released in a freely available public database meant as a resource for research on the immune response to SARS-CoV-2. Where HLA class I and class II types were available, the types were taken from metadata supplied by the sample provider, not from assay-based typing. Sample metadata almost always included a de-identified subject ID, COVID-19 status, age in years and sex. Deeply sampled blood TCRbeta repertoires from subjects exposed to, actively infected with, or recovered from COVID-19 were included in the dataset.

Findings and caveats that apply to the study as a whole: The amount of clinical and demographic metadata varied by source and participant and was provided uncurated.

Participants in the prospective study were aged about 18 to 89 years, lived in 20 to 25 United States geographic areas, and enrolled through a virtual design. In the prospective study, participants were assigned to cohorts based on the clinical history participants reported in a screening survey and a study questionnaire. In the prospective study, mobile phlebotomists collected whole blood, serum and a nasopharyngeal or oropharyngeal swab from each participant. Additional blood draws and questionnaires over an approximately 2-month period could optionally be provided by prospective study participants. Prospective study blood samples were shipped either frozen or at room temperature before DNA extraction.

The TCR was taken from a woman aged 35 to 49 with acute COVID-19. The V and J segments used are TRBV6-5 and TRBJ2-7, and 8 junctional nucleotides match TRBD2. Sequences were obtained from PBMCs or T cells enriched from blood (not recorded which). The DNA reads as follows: TGTGCCAGCTACTCGGGGGGGCTCGAGCAGTACTTC. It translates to CASYSGGLEQYF.